This is a list of T cell receptor beta chains from one sample in a study of Ad26.COV2.S vaccination and SARS-CoV-2 variants. Produced via immunoSEQ multiplex PCR; TCRdb's table is partial and in-frame only. The table records 350,000 to 500,000 clones, over 75% of them present only once. Source: peripheral blood, taken in a trial of Ad26.COV2.S vaccine versus placebo. The receptors derive from a person aged 18-60 years who received the Ad26.COV2.S COVID-19 vaccine or a placebo. Each CDR3 is given with its conserved first and last residue. The order of the fields is V gene, CDR3 protein.

V: TRBV6-1; CDR3: CATELNTEAFF
V: TRBV9; CDR3: CASSVSGGAENQETQYF
V: TRBV6-6; CDR3: CASRTDREGEQYF
V: TRBV9; CDR3: CASRPGPANAEAFF
V: TRBV5-1; CDR3: CASSLSPQLYNEQFF
V: TRBV30; CDR3: CAWSVGTDTQYF
V: TRBV19; CDR3: CASSYVNSPLHF
V: TRBV3-1/TRBV3-2; CDR3: CASSHGTGGSSYEQYF
V: TRBV7-3; CDR3: CASSLEGSGRNSPLHF
V: TRBV7-9; CDR3: CASRTGQGIIPTNEKLFF
V: TRBV5-6; CDR3: CASSLDDRANYGYTF
V: TRBV7-9; CDR3: CASSLKVTEAFF
V: TRBV3-1/TRBV3-2; CDR3: CASSQDTASGGDTQYF
V: TRBV28; CDR3: CASSSYGTDEETQYF
V: TRBV14; CDR3: CASSQEAFLETQYF
V: TRBV7-9; CDR3: CASSPRSGERRPTNEKLFF
V: TRBV7-2; CDR3: CASSLGGRAFTDTQYF
V: TRBV7-2; CDR3: CALSSGNTGELFF
V: TRBV18; CDR3: CASSPLPGRIQETQYF
V: TRBV3-1/TRBV3-2; CDR3: CASSQVLGYWVYTF